Below, 9 T cell receptor beta chains from the same sample are listed, as sequenced in a study of cytomegalovirus exposure and HLA in healthy donors. The assay was immunoSEQ multiplex PCR, and TCRdb's table has in-frame clones only and misses some. The top ten clones hold about 0.96% of a sample with about 310,000 clones, approximately 91% of them seen once. Sequencing used PBMCs. The receptors originated from a man younger than 40 in good health and CMV-seronegative.

The chain recombines TRBV9 with TRBJ2-1; the D gene is possibly TRBD1 (6 bases). Trimming stripped 4 bases from V and 3 bases from J, with 14 bases between. Germline CDR1 is SGDLS and CDR2 is YYNGEE. This CDR3 contains 15 residues. CDR3 amino acids: CASSTRQENYNEQFF. In nucleotides, the CDR3 is TGTGCCAGCAGCACCCGACAGGAAAACTACAATGAGCAGTTCTTC.

The chain has TRBV4-2 and TRBJ2-5; 9 positions match TRBD2. Trimming took 0 bases from V and 2 from J; bases not matched to a gene: 7. Germline V CDR1 and CDR2: LGHNA, YNFKEQ. The CDR3 spans 17 residues. This chain's CDR3 is CASSQDRASGVQETQYF. DNA for the CDR3: TGTGCCAGCAGCCAAGATCGCGCTAGCGGGGTGCAAGAGACCCAGTACTTC.

V is TRBV7-8 and J is TRBJ2-3; a weak D match, TRBD1 (5 bases). The CDR3 is 16 residues long. Germline CDR1 SGHVS, CDR2 FQNEAQ. Trimming took 1 base from V and 1 from J, leaving 12 bases between them. The CDR3 is CASSLVGRQRTDTQYF. The CDR3 region has the DNA TGTGCCAGCAGCTTAGTAGGTAGACAGCGCACAGATACGCAGTATTTT. Full variable domain (remainder filled in from reference TRBV7-8 and TRBJ2-3): GAGVSQSPRYKVAKRGQDVALRCDPISGHVSLFWYQQALGQGPEFLTYFQNEAQLDKSGLPSDRFFAERPEGSVSTLKIQRTQQEDSAVYLCASSLVGRQRTDTQYFGPGTRLTVL.

The chain couples TRBV9 to TRBJ1-4; the D gene is possibly TRBD1 (5 bases). Germline V gene data show CDR1 as SGDLS and CDR2 as YYNGEE. Trimming shortened V by 4 bases and J by 8 bases, and 21 bases separated the two germline ends. This CDR3 contains 16 residues. DNA for the CDR3: TGTGCCAGCAGCCCCAGCGGGGCGGGGGGTTGGGAAAAACTGTTTTTT. Encoded protein: CASSPSGAGGWEKLFF.

The chain links TRBV9 to TRBJ1-1; D uncertain. This CDR3 comprises 14 residues. Germline CDR1 reads SGDLS; CDR2 reads YYNGEE. V was clipped by 0 bases and J by 1 base, with 7 bases between them. DNA for the CDR3: TGTGCCAGCAGCGTAGGGGCAGCGAACACTGAAGCTTTCTTT. Amino acid sequence: CASSVGAANTEAFF.

The chain has TRBV5-1 and TRBJ2-7; 11 bases fit TRBD1. The CDR3 has 17 residues. Losses at the gene ends were 3 bases for V and 1 base for J; bases not matched to a gene: 9. Germline V CDR1 and CDR2: SGHRS, YFSETQ. The CDR3 DNA reads TGCGCCAGCAGCTATACATCCCGGGACAGGGGGTCCTACGAGCAGTACTTC. Translation gives CASSYTSRDRGSYEQYF.

The chain employs TRBV6-6 and TRBJ1-2, with D tentatively TRBD1 (6 bases). V was shortened by 4 bases and J by 0 bases, with 12 bases between the two germline ends. The V gene's germline CDR1 is MNHNY and CDR2 SVGAGI (reference sequence). CDR3 size: 15 residues. In DNA form, the CDR3 reads TGTGCCAGCAGTTCCTCGGGGGCCCCTAACTATGGCTACACCTTC. It specifies CASSSSGAPNYGYTF.

The chain carries TRBV19 and TRBJ2-6; possible D gene TRBD2, 5 bases. The V end lost 6 bases, the J end lost 0 bases, and 9 bases lay between the germline ends. Per germline, CDR1 LNHDA and CDR2 SQIVND (reference sequence). The CDR3 has 15 amino acids. Written as DNA, the CDR3 is TGTGCCAGTAGGAGAGGGTCCTCTGGGGCCAACGTCCTGACTTTC. Amino acid sequence: CASRRGSSGANVLTF. Full variable domain (remainder filled in from reference TRBV19 and TRBJ2-6): DGGITQSPKYLFRKEGQNVTLSCEQNLNHDAMYWYRQDPGQGLRLIYYSQIVNDFQKGDIAEGYSVSREKKESFPLTVTSAQKNPTAFYLCASRRGSSGANVLTFGAGSRLTVL.

The chain uses TRBV7-6 and TRBJ2-7; TRBD1 matches 8 bases. Unmatched junction bases numbered 8, after V lost 5 bases and J lost 2 bases. Germline V gene lookup returns CDR1 SGHVS and CDR2 FNYEAQ. The CDR3 runs 15 residues. The CDR3 reads CASSPNRGETYEQYF. The CDR3 nucleotides read TGTGCCAGCAGCCCCAACAGGGGGGAAACCTACGAGCAGTACTTC. The full variable domain, in which reference TRBV7-6 and TRBJ2-7 provide the parts outside the CDR3, is GAGVSQSPRYKVTKRGQDVALRCDPISGHVSLYWYRQALGQGPEFLTYFNYEAQQDKSGLPNDRFSAERPEGSISTLTIQRTEQRDSAMYRCASSPNRGETYEQYFGPGTRLTVT.